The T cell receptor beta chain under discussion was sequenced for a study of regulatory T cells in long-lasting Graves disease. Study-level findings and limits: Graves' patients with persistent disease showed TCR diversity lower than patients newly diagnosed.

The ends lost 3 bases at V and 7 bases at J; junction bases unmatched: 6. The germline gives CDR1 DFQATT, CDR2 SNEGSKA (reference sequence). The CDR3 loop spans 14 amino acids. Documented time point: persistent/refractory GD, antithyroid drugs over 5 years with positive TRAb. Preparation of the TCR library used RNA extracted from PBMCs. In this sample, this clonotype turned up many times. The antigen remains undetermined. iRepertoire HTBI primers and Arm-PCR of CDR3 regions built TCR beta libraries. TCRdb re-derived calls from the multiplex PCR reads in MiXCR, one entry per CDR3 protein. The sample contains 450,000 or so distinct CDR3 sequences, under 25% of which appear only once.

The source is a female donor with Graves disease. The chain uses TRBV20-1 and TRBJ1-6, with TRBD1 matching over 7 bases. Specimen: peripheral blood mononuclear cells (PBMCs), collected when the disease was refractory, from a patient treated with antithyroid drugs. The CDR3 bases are TGCAGTGCTAGTCCAGACAGGGCAAATTCACCCCTCCACTTT. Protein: CSASPDRANSPLHF.